This TCR beta chain originates from a study of T-cell memory formation after mild COVID-19. Study in general: Largely donor-specific TCR clusters were found.

The CDR3 has 14 amino acids. Germline values: CDR1 SGHDT, CDR2 YYEEEE. The V gene lost 5 bases and the J gene lost 4 bases, with 10 bases spanning the gap. UMIs and sample barcodes were carried by the TCR alpha and TCR beta cDNA libraries that 5'RACE produced using constant-segment primers. One entry per CDR3 protein, called by TCRdb with MiXCR from the 5' RACE reads. The data contain fewer than 500,000 distinct CDR3 sequences, around 25% of them singletons. The study's findings and limits: Contracting CD4+ clones sat mainly in CM and EM; CD8+ in EMRA. Memory cells collected pre-infection included some clones that later responded, suggesting cross-reactive memory joined.

This clonotype was counted between two and nine times. No antigen is known for it. The sequence derives from an adult woman who had mild COVID-19 (a few samples of this study predate the infection). Cell type and time point are not known. Sequencing input: PBMCs or a T cell subset sorted from them (not recorded which). The chain couples TRBV5-6 to TRBJ1-6; D gene unclear. CDR3 sequence reads: CASSPAQYNSPLHF. DNA of the CDR3: TGTGCCAGCAGTCCCGCGCAGTATAATTCACCCCTCCACTTT.